This TCR beta chain derives from a study of T-cell reconstitution after alpha-beta-depleted transplantation in children (dated by TCRdb to 2016 to 2018). As for the study more broadly: Using TCR repertoire profiling, the study quantitatively followed how T-cell immune reconstitution unfolded in children after TCRalphabeta/CD19-depleted allogeneic hematopoietic cell transplantation. Points the paper makes about the study in general: About two months after transplant, the apparently early recovery of alphabetaT-cell counts reportedly depended on just several hundred clones that had expanded rapidly and came from non-depleted graft cells. Over the following months the frequencies of hyperexpanded clones went down, and after one year T-cell counts and TCRbeta diversity were mostly credited to newly produced T cells. In some patients, the high TCRbeta diversity seen at day 60 was put down to recipient T cells and intrathymic progenitors that had survived conditioning.

The treatment or condition tag for this specimen amounts to: allogeneic hematopoietic cell transplantation with graft depleted of TCRalphabeta T cells and CD19 B cells. Transplant recipients were children who received TCRalphabeta/CD19-depleted allogeneic hematopoietic cell grafts. Per the germline V gene (reference sequence), LGHDT is the CDR1 and YNNKEL is the CDR2. The germline V and J ends show losses of 2 bases and 7 bases respectively, and no gene match explains 7 bases of the junction. The CDR3 spans 16 residues, from the cysteine through the phenylalanine. The entry retains the CDR3 DNA only, 48 bases that are in frame from base 1. Details on this clonotype: This clone's antigen is unknown. No base-level quality is on record; no much larger clone is a single base apart.

Libraries were built with PCR. Sequencing was performed on an Illumina HiSeq 2500. TCR libraries were prepared with molecular barcoding, using unique molecular identifiers to normalize TCRbeta repertoire quantification. TCRdb redid the processing of the public reads, applying fastp at Q25 and MiXCR, and retained in-frame beta chains. Each record represents a unique CDR3 protein, reported with the most common genes and DNA among its rows. Recorded for this sample are fewer than 700,000 distinct CDR3 sequences; under 15% of them occurred a single time. The top ten clones comprise 2.2% of the sample. This TCR came from a male patient younger than 18 who had a stem cell transplant for acute myeloid leukemia, so the T cells may come from the graft donor. The chain is assembled from TRBV3-1 and TRBJ2-2; the central 10 bases match TRBD2. The sample was PBMCs, mostly from graft donor cells, taken 360 days after TCRalphabeta/CD19-depleted stem cell transplant. The CDR3: CASSQLAGETGGELFF. The bases are TGTGCCAGCAGCCAACTAGCGGGAGAGACGGGCGGGGAGCTGTTTTTT. The CDR3 plus the reference TRBV3-1 and TRBJ2-2 genes for the other parts give the full variable domain: DTAVSQTPKYLVTQMGNDKSIKCEQNLGHDTMYWYKQDSKKFLKIMFSYNNKELIINETVPNRFSPKSPDKAHLNLHINSLELGDSAVYFCASSQLAGETGGELFFGEGSRLTVL.